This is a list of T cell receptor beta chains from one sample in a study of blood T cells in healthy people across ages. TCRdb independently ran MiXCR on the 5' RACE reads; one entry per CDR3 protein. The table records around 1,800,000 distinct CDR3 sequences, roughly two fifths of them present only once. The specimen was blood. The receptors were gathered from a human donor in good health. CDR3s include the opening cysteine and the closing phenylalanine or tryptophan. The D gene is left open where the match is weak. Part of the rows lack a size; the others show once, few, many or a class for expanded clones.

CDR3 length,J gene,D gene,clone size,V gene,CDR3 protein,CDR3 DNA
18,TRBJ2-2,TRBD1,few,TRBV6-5,CASSYFLPGQGSTGELFF,TGTGCCAGCAGTTACTTCCTACCGGGACAGGGTAGCACCGGGGAGCTGTTTTTT
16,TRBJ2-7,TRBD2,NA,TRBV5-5,CASSLRVGGEVRAQYF,TGTGCCAGCAGCTTGAGAGTCGGGGGGGAAGTAAGAGCCCAGTACTTC
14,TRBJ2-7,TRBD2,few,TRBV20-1,CSATGGRSNYEQYF,TGCAGTGCTACGGGAGGACGGTCGAACTACGAGCAGTACTTC
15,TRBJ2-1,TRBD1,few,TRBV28,CASRMDRVHYNEQFF,TGTGCCAGCAGGATGGACAGGGTCCACTACAATGAGCAGTTCTTC
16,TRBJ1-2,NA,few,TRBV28,CASSSRDLYNLYGYTF,TGTGCCAGCAGTTCCCGAGACCTCTACAACCTCTATGGCTACACCTTC
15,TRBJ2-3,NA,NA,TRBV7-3,CASSLTGGPWDTQYF,TGTGCCAGCAGCCTCACAGGAGGACCTTGGGATACGCAGTATTTT
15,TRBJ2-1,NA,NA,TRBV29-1,CSAPSQIQRDNEQFF,TGCAGCGCCCCATCACAAATACAGAGGGACAATGAGCAGTTCTTC
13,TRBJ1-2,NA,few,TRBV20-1,CSARAMEGIGYTF,TGCAGTGCTAGAGCCATGGAAGGGATAGGCTACACCTTC
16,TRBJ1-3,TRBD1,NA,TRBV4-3,CASSQYDRGPGNTIYF,TGCGCCAGCAGCCAATACGACAGGGGGCCTGGAAACACCATATATTTT
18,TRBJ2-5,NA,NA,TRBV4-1,CASSYGRVARGRQETQYF,TGCGCCAGCAGCTACGGCAGGGTAGCGAGGGGGAGACAAGAGACCCAGTACTTC
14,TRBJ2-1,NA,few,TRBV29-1,CSVALGGVGSGEFF,TGCAGCGTTGCCCTAGGCGGGGTGGGAAGTGGAGAGTTCTTC
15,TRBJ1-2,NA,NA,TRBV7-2,CASSPQQGMGRGYTF,TGTGCCAGCAGCCCCCAACAGGGTATGGGCCGTGGCTACACCTTC
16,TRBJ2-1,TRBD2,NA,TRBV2,CASSDIAGKRYNEQFF,TGTGCCAGCAGTGACATAGCGGGGAAGCGCTACAATGAGCAGTTCTTC
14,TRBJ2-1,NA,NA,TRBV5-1,CASSPTTGANEQFF,TGCGCCAGCAGCCCCACGACCGGAGCGAATGAGCAGTTCTTC